Following are 28 T cell receptor beta chains from one sample sequenced in a study of post-analysis software for immune sequencing data. No antigen has been assigned to these receptors. Regarding the study as a whole: With TRBV5-6, TRBV5-1 and TRBV20-1 included, roughly five TRBV segments were more frequent in patients than in controls.

Unique molecular identifiers were built into the TCR beta cDNA libraries. TCRdb redid the calling of the PCR reads with MiXCR, one entry per CDR3 protein. Among approximately 730,000 distinct CDR3 sequences listed, 40% to 55% were seen once. Sequenced input: blood. The receptor source for this set is a girl between 5 and 17 years old with multiple sclerosis.

The chain joins TRBV7-9 to TRBJ2-7, with 11 bases lining up with TRBD2. Germline CDR1 and CDR2: SEHNR and FQNEAQ (reference sequence). V gave up 1 base and J gave up 0 bases; unmatched junction bases: 8. The CDR3 totals 18 residues. Here the CDR3 DNA reads TGTGCCAGCAGCTTAGTTCGGGCTAGCGGGAGGTCCTCCTACGAGCAGTACTTC. Amino acids: CASSLVRASGRSSYEQYF.

In this sample, this clonotype turned up a few times. The chain links TRBV6-6 to TRBJ1-5; D remains unclear. CDR1 is MNHNY and CDR2 is SVGAGI in the germline V gene (reference sequence). This CDR3 is built from 12 residues. V was shortened by 5 bases and J by 3 bases, with 5 bases between the two germline ends. The CDR3 DNA reads TGTGCCAGCAGTCCGGACAATCAGCCCCAGCATTTT. This encodes CASSPDNQPQHF.

The chain links TRBV5-1 to TRBJ2-5; 12 bases line up with TRBD2. Germline V gives CDR1 SGHRS, CDR2 YFSETQ. The V segment lost 4 bases and the J segment 5 bases; nucleotides outside the gene matches: 6. The CDR3 consists of 15 residues. The CDR3 spells CASSASGTSGETQYF. The CDR3 region has the DNA TGCGCCAGCAGCGCATCCGGGACTAGCGGGGAGACCCAGTACTTC.

The chain links TRBV4-1 to TRBJ1-1, with D hard to call. The V gene's germline CDR1 is MGHRA and CDR2 YSYEKL. Trimming shortened V by 0 bases and J by 8 bases, and 10 bases separated the two germline ends. CDR3 length: 13 residues. The CDR3 DNA reads as TGCGCCAGCAGCCAAGATATGGAGATCGAAGCTTTCTTT. Protein product: CASSQDMEIEAFF.

For the CDR3, the DNA is TGTGCCAGCAGCTTGGGGCCTCCAGGGGCCTCCTACGAGCAGTACTTC. It encodes CASSLGPPGASYEQYF. J is TRBJ2-7 and V is TRBV7-3; possibly TRBD1 for D (6 bases). V shed 3 bases and J shed 0 bases, with 15 bases lying between them. Germline CDR1 reads SGHTA; CDR2 reads FQGTGA. There are 16 residues in the CDR3.

This clonotype was seen only once. J is TRBJ2-1 and V is TRBV2; 8 positions agree with TRBD2. V was clipped by 2 bases and J by 9 bases; unmatched bases: 9. Germline values: CDR1 SNHLY, CDR2 FYNNEI. This CDR3 region has 15 residues. CDR3 region: CASSETGTRVGEQFF. CDR3 nucleotide sequence: TGTGCCAGCAGTGAAACCGGGACTAGGGTCGGTGAGCAGTTCTTC.

The gene calls are TRBV5-1 and TRBJ2-6, with D hard to call. The CDR3 contains 14 residues. Germline CDR1 SGHRS, CDR2 YFSETQ. V gave up 2 bases and J gave up 2 bases, with 5 bases separating them. This chain's CDR3 is CASSLNTGANVLTF. DNA of the CDR3: TGCGCCAGCAGCTTAAACACTGGGGCCAACGTCCTGACTTTC.

The chain uses TRBV18 and TRBJ2-3; no clear D gene. CDR3 length equals 15 residues. The V and J ends lost 4 bases and 0 bases respectively, with 11 bases between them. Germline lookup yields CDR1 KGHSH and CDR2 LQKENI. The chain's CDR3 is CASSLKDGSTDTQYF. CDR3 DNA sequence: TGTGCCAGCTCACTCAAAGACGGAAGCACAGATACGCAGTATTTT.

In this sample, this clonotype turned up once. An end of the junction differs from the germline gene, which may be a read error. V is TRBV6-1 and J is TRBJ2-1; maybe TRBD1 (5 bases). CDR1 is MNHNS, CDR2 SASEGT, per germline. The CDR3 contains 14 residues. This CDR3 reads CASWVTDSYNEQFF. The CDR3 DNA follows: TGTGCCAGCTGGGTGACAGACTCCTACAATGAACAGTTCTTC.

This clonotype was seen a few times. V gene TRBV29-1 combines with J gene TRBJ2-7; no clear D. Germline V gene lookup returns CDR1 SQVTM and CDR2 ANQGSEA. The CDR3 is made up of 15 amino acids. The V gene lost 3 bases and the J gene lost 0 bases, with 15 bases spanning the gap. CDR3 amino acids: CSVEATAENSYEQYF. In nucleotides, the CDR3 is TGCAGCGTTGAGGCCACAGCTGAGAACTCCTACGAGCAGTACTTC.

The CDR3 coding sequence is TGTGCCAGCAGCGGCCGGCAGGACTATGGCTACACCTTC. Protein: CASSGRQDYGYTF. This sequence joins TRBV2 and TRBJ1-2; D gene uncertain. This CDR3 is built from 13 residues. Trimming took off 6 bases at V and 3 bases at J, with 11 bases between the two ends. The germline gives CDR1 SNHLY, CDR2 FYNNEI. Combining the CDR3 with reference TRBV2 and TRBJ1-2 gives the whole variable domain EPEVTQTPSHQVTQMGQEVILRCVPISNHLYFYWYRQILGQKVEFLVSFYNNEISEKSEIFDDQFSVERPDGSNFTLKIRSTKLEDSAMYFCASSGRQDYGYTFGSGTRLTVV.

This clonotype came up a few times. The chain couples TRBV11-2 to TRBJ2-5; perhaps TRBD2 as D (6 bases). The CDR3 runs 15 residues. V was clipped by 5 bases and J by 0 bases, with 13 bases between them. In germline, CDR1 is SGHAT, CDR2 FQNNGV. CDR3 in amino acids: CASSHLRDYQETQYF. CDR3 sequence (DNA): TGTGCCAGCAGCCACCTCCGGGACTACCAAGAGACCCAGTACTTC. The full variable domain, with the rest looked up from reference TRBV11-2 and TRBJ2-5, is EAGVAQSPRYKIIEKRQSVAFWCNPISGHATLYWYQQILGQGPKLLIQFQNNGVVDDSQLPKDRFSAERLKGVDSTLKIQPAKLEDSAVYLCASSHLRDYQETQYFGPGTRLLVL.

The chain has TRBV6-6 and TRBJ2-4; 11 nucleotides agree with TRBD2. The DNA matches TRBJ2-7 better at its end, which makes the J call doubtful. The CDR3 has 17 amino acids. From germline, CDR1 is MNHNY and CDR2 SVGAGI (reference sequence). As DNA, the CDR3 is TGTGCCAGCAGTTATTATAATAGACTAGCGGGAATCTACGAGCAGTACTTC. Encoded protein: CASSYYNRLAGIYEQYF.

This chain uses TRBV12-3 or TRBV12-4 with TRBJ2-7; 14 bases align to TRBD2. After removal of 6 bases from V and 8 bases from J, the junction contained 9 bases not matched to a gene. This CDR3 has 15 residues. As DNA, the CDR3 is TGTGCCAGCAGCCCCGGGACTAGCGGGAGCTCGCAGCAGTACTTC. Amino acid sequence: CASSPGTSGSSQQYF.

V usage is TRBV10-3 and J usage is TRBJ2-5, with 10 bases fitting TRBD1. The CDR3 sequence is 15 residues long. Germline V gene lookup returns CDR1 ENHRY and CDR2 SYGVKD. The J segment lost 2 bases and the V segment lost 5 bases, leaving 5 bases of the junction unmatched. CDR3 bases: TGTGCCATCAGTTCCGGGACAGGGGTTCAAGAGACCCAGTACTTC. As protein: CAISSGTGVQETQYF.

This clonotype occurred a few times. The chain joins TRBV7-3 to TRBJ2-3; 11 nucleotides agree with TRBD2. The CDR3 is 15 amino acids. Germline V gene data show CDR1 as SGHTA and CDR2 as FQGTGA. V shed 5 bases, J shed 5 bases, and the junction held 6 bases outside the gene matches. The DNA for the CDR3 is TGTGCCAGCAGCGCCACTAGCGGGAGTGGAGATACGCAGTATTTT. It yields the protein CASSATSGSGDTQYF.

This clonotype was seen only a few times. V usage is TRBV28 and J usage is TRBJ2-5; TRBD2 agrees at 11 bases. Per germline, CDR1 MDHEN and CDR2 SYDVKM. Germline trimming cut 6 bases from V and 5 bases from J; bases unmatched to any gene: 5. The CDR3 has 14 residues. This chain's CDR3 is CASRELAGVETQYF. CDR3 DNA: TGTGCCAGCAGAGAACTAGCGGGAGTTGAGACCCAGTACTTC.

CDR3: CASSFRAESYEQYF. CDR3 coding DNA: TGTGCCAGCAGTTTTCGGGCGGAATCCTACGAGCAGTACTTC. The V call is TRBV12-3 or TRBV12-4, the J call TRBJ2-7; no firm D call. Trimming left V 3 bases short and J 1 base short, with 10 bases between. The CDR3 has 14 residues.

This clonotype was observed a handful of times. V is TRBV29-1 and J is TRBJ2-4; 10 bases fit TRBD1. The J call may be mistaken, given a closer DNA end match to TRBJ2-7. The CDR3 runs 14 residues. Germline-derived CDR1 and CDR2 are SQVTM and ANQGSEA. CDR3 in DNA: TGCAGCGTCGCCGGGACAGGGGTGTGGGGCGAGCAGTACTTC. Encoded protein: CSVAGTGVWGEQYF.

The chain links TRBV2 to TRBJ2-7, with D tentatively TRBD2 (6 bases). CDR3 length equals 12 residues. In germline, CDR1 is SNHLY, CDR2 FYNNEI. V was pared by 4 bases and J by 5 bases, with 9 bases between. This chain's CDR3 is CASSGGKHEQYF. The DNA for the CDR3 is TGTGCCAGCAGTGGCGGGAAACACGAGCAGTACTTC.

The gene calls are TRBV20-1 and TRBJ2-7; weak D call: TRBD1 (5 bases). With the DNA end fitting TRBJ2-1 better, the J assignment may be wrong. Looked up from germline, CDR1 is DFQATT and CDR2 is SNEGSKA (reference sequence). This CDR3 contains 12 residues. The CDR3 bases are TGCAGTCCACAGGACGGAAACAATGAGCAGTTCTTC. Translated: CSPQDGNNEQFF.

This chain connects TRBV5-1 to TRBJ1-1, with D perhaps TRBD1 (6 bases). V lost 2 bases, J lost 8 bases, and 13 bases lay in between. Germline V gene sequence: CDR1 SGHRS, CDR2 YFSETQ. The CDR3 is 13 residues long. The CDR3 DNA reads as TGCGCCAGCAGCTTTTCTGGGGGCCAAGAAGCTTTCTTT. Residues: CASSFSGGQEAFF. Full variable domain (rest looked up from reference TRBV5-1 and TRBJ1-1): KAGVTQTPRYLIKTRGQQVTLSCSPISGHRSVSWYQQTPGQGLQFLFEYFSETQRNKGNFPGRFSGRQFSNSRSEMNVSTLELGDSALYLCASSFSGGQEAFFGQGTRLTVV.

This chain joins TRBV5-1 and TRBJ1-1; unclear D gene. The germline V gene has CDR1 SGHRS and CDR2 YFSETQ. The CDR3 contains 14 residues. V was shortened by 1 base and J by 0 bases, with 7 bases between the two germline ends. The CDR3 loop is CASSLTAMNTEAFF. The CDR3 DNA follows: TGCGCCAGCAGCTTGACAGCCATGAACACTGAAGCTTTCTTT.

This clonotype was detected a few times. The J gene is TRBJ2-1, the V gene TRBV29-1; a weak D match, TRBD1 (6 bases). Germline V gene data show CDR1 as SQVTM and CDR2 as ANQGSEA. This CDR3 spans 13 amino acids. The germline V and J ends were trimmed by 4 bases and 4 bases, with 11 bases remaining between them. DNA for the CDR3: TGCAGCGTTGCGGGGACACTGTACAATGAGCAGTTCTTC. As protein: CSVAGTLYNEQFF.

J is TRBJ2-1 and V is TRBV2; TRBD2 agrees at 8 bases. CDR3 length: 17 amino acids. The V and J ends lost 0 bases and 0 bases, in that order; junction bases with no gene match: 4. Germline V CDR1 and CDR2: SNHLY, FYNNEI. The CDR3 DNA is TGTGCCAGCAGTGAAGCGGGGGGACTAGTCTCCTACAATGAGCAGTTCTTC. Its translation: CASSEAGGLVSYNEQFF. Variable domain in full (rest from reference TRBV2 and TRBJ2-1): EPEVTQTPSHQVTQMGQEVILRCVPISNHLYFYWYRQILGQKVEFLVSFYNNEISEKSEIFDDQFSVERPDGSNFTLKIRSTKLEDSAMYFCASSEAGGLVSYNEQFFGPGTRLTVL.

The rearrangement joins TRBV5-1 to TRBJ1-3; TRBD1 matches at 7 bases. The ends lost 4 bases at V and 1 base at J; junction bases unmatched: 8. Germline CDR1 is SGHRS and CDR2 is YFSETQ. The CDR3 covers 16 residues. The CDR3 bases are TGCGCCAGCAGCGCCGGGACAGTTCTTTCTGGAAACACCATATATTTT. Its protein is CASSAGTVLSGNTIYF.

The chain employs TRBV3-1 and TRBJ2-1; D call uncertain. Trimming took off 0 bases at V and 0 bases at J, with 9 bases between the two ends. The CDR3 spans 16 residues. Germline V CDR1 and CDR2: LGHDT, YNNKEL (reference sequence). The CDR3 spells CASSQDKHLSYNEQFF. The CDR3 nucleotides read TGTGCCAGCAGCCAAGATAAACACCTCTCCTACAATGAGCAGTTCTTC.

The gene calls are TRBV20-1 and TRBJ1-2, with D perhaps matching TRBD1 (5 bases). Trimming pared 0 bases from V and 5 bases from J, leaving 10 bases between. Germline V CDR1 and CDR2: DFQATT, SNEGSKA (reference sequence). This CDR3 has 13 residues. The CDR3 region is CSARDGGRYGYTF. DNA for the CDR3: TGCAGTGCTAGAGACGGGGGGAGGTATGGCTACACCTTC.